This T cell receptor (beta chain) appears in the sequencing data of a study of blood T cells in healthy people across ages. Study results and limitations: Roughly linear declines in TCR beta diversity per million T cells occurred with age. It was not possible, with unsorted PBMCs, to conclusively compare naive and antigen-experienced cells.

V lost 5 bases to trimming and J lost 0 bases, with 17 bases between them. CDR1 and CDR2 (germline): SQVTM, ANQGSEA. This CDR3 is 15 amino acids long. Samples had at least 6.5 million PBMCs isolated from them. On this clonotype: Its target is not known.

A second PCR, run for roughly 6 to 11 cycles, used a sample-barcoded 5' primer plus a J-beta primer mix. TCRdb called the 5' RACE reads again in MiXCR, with one record for every CDR3 protein. In the table there are roughly 1.4 million distinct CDR3 sequences, around 59% of which are singletons. Source material: blood. The TCR sequence derives from a man aged 18 to 30 in good health. The rearrangement links TRBV29-1 to TRBJ2-7; maybe TRBD2 (6 bases). The CDR3 DNA sequence: TGCAGCGTTAGATCCGGGACGGGGGACTCCTACGAGCAGTACTTC. Protein: CSVRSGTGDSYEQYF.